The clone carrying this TCR beta chain was seen more than once but under ten times. Antigen unknown. TCRdb fed the 5' RACE reads into MiXCR, producing one record per CDR3 protein. The data show under 50,000 distinct CDR3 sequences, with nearly 9.5% seen just once and approximately 10% held by the top ten. This entry belongs to a study of T-cell memory formation after mild COVID-19. The J segment lost 1 base and the V segment lost 6 bases, leaving 1 base of the junction unmatched. CDR1 is MNHNY and CDR2 is SVGAGI in the germline V gene (reference sequence). The CDR3 contains 13 residues. Study findings and constraints: Clones shrinking between day 15 and 85 showed a balanced CD4/CD8 split, and those that grew later tilted toward CD4+.

The V and J genes are TRBV6-6 and TRBJ1-1; TRBD1 aligns across 8 bases. The receptor comes from an adult woman who had mild COVID-19 (a few samples of this study predate the infection). Cell type and time point are not known. Sequencing was performed on PBMCs or a T cell subset sorted from them (not recorded which). The CDR3 nucleotides are TGTGCCAGCAGCGACAGGGGGAACACTGAAGCTTTCTTT. Its protein product is CASSDRGNTEAFF.